This passage covers 9 T cell receptor beta chains from one sample sequenced in a study of blood T cells in healthy people across ages. Sample-barcoded 5' priming and a J-beta primer mix drove a second PCR of roughly 7 to 11 cycles. TCRdb fed the 5' RACE reads into MiXCR, producing one record per CDR3 protein. The sample contains 1.5 million to 1.9 million distinct CDR3 sequences, about 42% of which appear only once. Material: blood. Receptors were obtained from a woman aged 18-30 years in good health.

The V and J genes are TRBV7-6 and TRBJ1-2; 10 bases match TRBD1. Unmatched junction bases numbered 13, after V lost 5 bases and J lost 4 bases. This CDR3 comprises 17 residues. Germline V CDR1 and CDR2: SGHVS, FNYEAQ. The CDR3 here is CASSPGGTGAPLYGYTF. The CDR3 coding sequence is TGTGCCAGCAGCCCAGGAGGGACAGGGGCGCCTCTCTATGGCTACACCTTC.

This rearrangement joins TRBV20-1 to TRBJ1-5; TRBD1 matches 8 bases. Germline V gene sequence: CDR1 DFQATT, CDR2 SNEGSKA (reference sequence). Trimming at V came to 5 bases and at J to 4 bases, leaving 10 bases not matched to a gene. CDR3 length equals 15 residues. CDR3: CSAAAPGQENQPQHF. The CDR3 nucleotides read TGCAGTGCTGCAGCCCCGGGACAGGAAAATCAGCCCCAGCATTTT.

The CDR3 DNA follows: TGTGCCCATAGCGAAGGGACCACCTTTAAGCAGTACTTC. This codes for CAHSEGTTFKQYF. V is TRBV2 and J is TRBJ2-7, with D possibly being TRBD1 or TRBD2 (5 bases each). V was shortened by 11 bases and J by 8 bases, with 22 bases between the two germline ends. Germline CDR1 is SNHLY and CDR2 is FYNNEI. There are 13 residues in the CDR3.

The chain joins TRBV3-1 to TRBJ2-5; possible D gene TRBD2, 6 bases. Germline values: CDR1 LGHDT, CDR2 YNNKEL (reference sequence). V was clipped by 4 bases and J by 11 bases, with 23 bases between them. This CDR3 has 15 amino acids. The CDR3 reads CASSPRERRNNEQYF. For the CDR3, the DNA is TGTGCCAGCAGCCCCCGGGAGAGGAGGAACAATGAGCAGTACTTC.

This clonotype has more than one count but fewer than ten. V gene TRBV29-1 combines with J gene TRBJ2-1; TRBD1 agrees at 7 bases. This CDR3 region has 14 residues. Unmatched junction bases numbered 8, after V lost 6 bases and J lost 3 bases. CDR1 and CDR2 (germline): SQVTM, ANQGSEA. The CDR3 region has the DNA TGCAGCGTGGTCCGGGACAGAGGCTACAATGAGCAGTTCTTC. Translated, it gives CSVVRDRGYNEQFF.

The rearrangement uses TRBV12-3 or TRBV12-4 and TRBJ2-7, with 10 bases lining up with TRBD1. The CDR3 runs 17 residues. V dropped 6 bases and J dropped 3; count of bases not matched to a gene: 14. The CDR3 DNA is TGTGCCAGCAGGCCCCGTCCCGGACAGGGGGTTTTCTACGAGCAGTACTTC. It codes for CASRPRPGQGVFYEQYF.

A few counts support this clonotype. This sequence joins TRBV27 and TRBJ2-7; a weak D match, TRBD1 (5 bases). Trimming cost V 5 bases and J 6 bases, with 20 bases left between them. This CDR3 has 15 amino acids. From germline, CDR1 is MNHEY and CDR2 SMNVEV (reference sequence). The CDR3 coding sequence is TGTGCCAGCAGTAACCCAGGGAAAACTCTCGGCGAGCAGTACTTC. Its translation is CASSNPGKTLGEQYF.

This clonotype has a single count. The J gene is TRBJ2-5, the V gene TRBV20-1, with 8 nucleotides matching TRBD1. CDR1 is DFQATT and CDR2 is SNEGSKA in the germline V gene (reference sequence). The CDR3 has 13 residues. V shed 6 bases, J shed 0 bases, and the junction held 3 bases outside the gene matches. In DNA, the CDR3 is TGCAGTGCAAAGGACAGGGACCAAGAGACCCAGTACTTC. Residues: CSAKDRDQETQYF.

The chain joins TRBV11-3 to TRBJ1-1, with 8 bases identical to TRBD1. This CDR3 has 14 amino acids. V lost 0 bases and J lost 5; bases outside the gene matches: 2. Looked up from germline, CDR1 is SGHNT and CDR2 is YENEEA. DNA of the CDR3: TGTGCCAGCAGCTTAGATGGACAGGGAACTGAAGCTTTCTTT. Its protein is CASSLDGQGTEAFF.